This T cell receptor beta chain was sequenced in a study of response to subunit inactivated influenza vaccine. This clonotype was found a few times. Antigen: not known. Notes on the study in general: Authors suggested few new T cells are recruited by each seasonal influenza vaccination.

TCRdb reanalysed the RT-PCR reads using MiXCR and keeps one entry per CDR3 protein. The repertoire holds hundreds of thousands of distinct CDR3 sequences, with over 9.5% as singletons. Specimen: PBMCs from blood, collected about 40 days after vaccination. The sequence was obtained from a man aged 45-60 years who received an inactivated influenza vaccine.

Written as DNA, the CDR3 is TGCGCCAGCAGCCGCCAAGGGGAGGGACTAAAGTACAATGAGCAGTTCTTC. It yields the protein CASSRQGEGLKYNEQFF. The chain joins TRBV4-1 to TRBJ2-1; 7 nucleotides align to TRBD2. After removal of 4 bases from V and 4 bases from J, the junction contained 13 bases not matched to a gene. The CDR3 contains 17 residues. CDR1 is MGHRA, CDR2 YSYEKL, per germline.